Listed below are T cell receptor beta chains from one sample, sequenced in a study of T cells in Graves' hyperthyroidism and ophthalmopathy. Each CDR3 protein gets one entry after TCRdb re-called the multiplex PCR reads with MiXCR. Of approximately 420,000 distinct CDR3 sequences in the sample, around 15% were seen once. The specimen sequenced was blood. All receptors derive from a woman aged 18-29 years with Graves' hyperthyroidism. Each CDR3 is given with its conserved first and last residue. Each record gives: V gene, clone size, J gene, D gene, CDR3 protein, CDR3 DNA. The D gene is left open where the match is weak. The size of a clone is reported for some rows only, either as once, few or many, or as a class for expanded clones.

>TRBV6-1|once|TRBJ1-5|.
CASSEAPGNQPQHF
TGTGCCAGCAGTGAAGCACCAGGGAATCAGCCCCAGCATTTT
>TRBV18|many|TRBJ2-1|.
CASSPQGGEQFF
TGTGCCAGCTCACCACAGGGCGGTGAGCAGTTCTTC
>TRBV19|few|TRBJ2-7|.
CASSINSYYEQYF
TGTGCCAGTAGTATCAACAGCTACTACGAGCAGTACTTC
>TRBV6-1|.|TRBJ2-1|TRBD2
CASRQTSGRYNEQFF
TGTGCCAGCAGACAAACTAGCGGCAGATACAATGAGCAGTTCTTC
>TRBV6-1|many|TRBJ2-7|TRBD2
CASRQRLADYEQYF
TGTGCCAGCAGGCAGAGACTAGCGGACTACGAGCAGTACTTC
>TRBV20-1|many|TRBJ2-7|.
CSARSGVAAYEQYF
TGCAGTGCTAGGAGTGGGGTAGCTGCCTACGAGCAGTACTTC
>TRBV5-5|few|TRBJ1-2|.
CASSLSFRTFGYTF
TGTGCCAGCAGCTTGAGCTTCAGGACCTTTGGCTACACCTTC
>TRBV27|.|TRBJ1-5|.
CASAAGIAQGQPQHF
TGTGCCAGCGCAGCAGGGATAGCGCAAGGGCAGCCCCAGCATTTT
>TRBV19|.|TRBJ1-5|.
CASSLEGLSQPQHF
TGTGCCAGTAGCCTTGAAGGGTTATCGCAGCCCCAGCATTTT
>TRBV12-3/TRBV12-4|.|TRBJ2-2|.
CASRHSGMGDTGELFF
TGTGCCAGCAGGCATTCCGGCATGGGAGACACCGGGGAGCTGTTTTTT
>TRBV20-1|few|TRBJ2-1|TRBD2
CSARARSSGLSSYNEQFF
TGCAGTGCTAGGGCTCGTAGTAGCGGGCTTAGCTCCTACAATGAGCAGTTCTTC
>TRBV6-2/TRBV6-3|.|TRBJ1-1|TRBD1
CASRSPGQGPAEAFF
TGTGCCAGCAGATCCCCGGGACAGGGCCCCGCTGAAGCTTTCTTT
>TRBV6-1|many|TRBJ2-7|.
CASGRSSYEQYF
TGTGCCAGCGGCCGGAGCTCCTACGAGCAGTACTTC
>TRBV5-1|.|TRBJ2-5|.
CASSLGSWETQYF
TGCGCCAGCAGCTTGGGCAGTTGGGAGACCCAGTACTTC
>TRBV5-1|many|TRBJ2-7|.
CASSSDRHNSYEQYF
TGCGCCAGCAGCTCAGACCGACACAACTCCTACGAGCAGTACTTC
>TRBV27|.|TRBJ2-1|TRBD1
CASSTWDRRDEQFF
TGTGCCAGCAGTACCTGGGACAGGAGGGATGAGCAGTTCTTC
>TRBV27|many|TRBJ2-3|.
CASSLGGPDTDTQYF
TGTGCCAGCAGTTTAGGAGGTCCTGACACAGATACGCAGTATTTT
>TRBV12-3/TRBV12-4|many|TRBJ2-1|.
CASSIPGSYNEQFF
TGTGCCAGCAGTATCCCTGGGTCCTACAATGAGCAGTTCTTC
>TRBV6-2/TRBV6-3|many|TRBJ2-5|.
CASRAGETQYF
TGTGCCAGCCGAGCGGGAGAGACCCAGTACTTC
>TRBV2|.|TRBJ2-5|TRBD2
CASTSGGRRVTQYF
TGTGCCAGCACTAGCGGGGGACGCCGGGTGACCCAGTACTTC
>TRBV20-1|many|TRBJ1-5|.
CSARQPNQPQHF
TGCAGTGCCCGACAGCCAAATCAGCCCCAGCATTTT
>TRBV15|.|TRBJ2-1|.
CATSRDLAAEYNEQFF
TGTGCCACCAGCAGAGATCTTGCGGCGGAATACAATGAGCAGTTCTTC
>TRBV10-1|.|TRBJ2-7|.
CASSVVRSSYEQYF
TGCGCCAGCAGCGTGGTTCGGAGCTCCTACGAGCAGTACTTC
>TRBV6-1|few|TRBJ1-2|TRBD1
CASSKGAANYGYTF
TGTGCCAGCAGTAAGGGGGCCGCTAACTATGGCTACACCTTC
>TRBV25-1|few|TRBJ2-1|.
CASSVNAGGYNEQFF
TGTGCCAGCAGTGTAAACGCCGGGGGTTACAATGAGCAGTTCTTC
>TRBV7-8|few|TRBJ2-7|.
CASSNPWDETYEQYF
TGTGCCAGCAGCAACCCTTGGGACGAAACCTACGAGCAGTACTTC
>TRBV20-1|many|TRBJ2-3|TRBD1
CSAGDRFTDTQYF
TGCAGTGCTGGGGACAGATTCACAGATACGCAGTATTTT
>TRBV5-8|few|TRBJ2-2|.
CASSLAQGAGELFF
TGTGCCAGCAGCTTGGCACAGGGCGCCGGGGAGCTGTTTTTT
>TRBV6-1|many|TRBJ1-3|.
CASSEGNTRDTIYF
TGTGCCAGCAGCGAAGGAAACACCCGGGACACCATATATTTT
>TRBV20-1|many|TRBJ1-3|.
CSARGWDSGNTIYF
TGCAGTGCTAGAGGTTGGGACTCTGGAAACACCATATATTTT
>TRBV30|.|TRBJ1-4|.
CAWSPSLRDGELFF
TGTGCCTGGAGCCCGTCGCTCAGGGATGGGGAACTGTTTTTT
>TRBV6-2/TRBV6-3|.|TRBJ2-1|.
CASSYGYEQFF
TGTGCCAGCAGTTATGGCTACGAGCAGTTCTTC
>TRBV6-6|many|TRBJ1-1|.
CASSYSVLNTEAFF
TGTGCCAGCAGTTACTCGGTTTTGAACACTGAAGCTTTCTTT
>TRBV19|.|TRBJ1-5|.
CASSPRAEGNQPQHF
TGTGCCAGTAGTCCCCGGGCCGAGGGCAATCAGCCCCAGCATTTT
>TRBV3-1|many|TRBJ1-1|.
CASSQAGALEAFF
TGTGCCAGCAGCCAAGCGGGGGCTCTGGAAGCTTTCTTT
>TRBV27|.|TRBJ1-4|.
CASSYTTNEKLFF
TGTGCCAGCAGTTACACAACTAATGAAAAACTGTTTTTT
>TRBV9|.|TRBJ2-5|TRBD1
CASSVQGARETQYF
TGTGCCAGCAGCGTGCAGGGGGCGCGAGAGACCCAGTACTTC
>TRBV28|many|TRBJ2-7|.
CASKGNEYEQYF
TGTGCCAGCAAGGGGAACGAGTACGAGCAGTACTTC
>TRBV3-1|many|TRBJ1-1|.
CASSQEGRTEAFF
TGTGCCAGCAGCCAGGAAGGGAGAACTGAAGCTTTCTTT
>TRBV5-1|.|TRBJ1-3|TRBD1
CASSLESGGGNTIYF
TGCGCCAGCAGCTTGGAATCAGGGGGAGGAAACACCATATATTTT
>TRBV5-6|few|TRBJ2-7|.
CASMTQGGPYEQYF
TGTGCCAGCATGACCCAGGGGGGGCCCTACGAGCAGTACTTC
>TRBV12-3/TRBV12-4|many|TRBJ2-2|TRBD2
CASRPGLAGGSSGELFF
TGTGCCAGCAGGCCGGGACTAGCGGGCGGGAGCTCCGGGGAGCTGTTTTTT
>TRBV6-1|many|TRBJ2-3|TRBD1
CASRTGQGQADTQYF
TGTGCCAGCAGGACCGGCCAGGGACAGGCAGATACGCAGTATTTT
>TRBV29-1|few|TRBJ2-7|.
CSVEVESSYEQYF
TGCAGCGTTGAGGTGGAAAGCTCCTACGAGCAGTACTTC
>TRBV7-9|.|TRBJ1-1|.
CASSLAAGAPEAFF
TGTGCCAGCAGCTTAGCGGCAGGGGCCCCGGAAGCTTTCTTT
>TRBV19|few|TRBJ2-2|TRBD1
CASRPSWDSANTGELFF
TGTGCCAGTAGGCCTTCCTGGGACAGCGCGAACACCGGGGAGCTGTTTTTT
>TRBV29-1|few|TRBJ2-7|TRBD1
CSVEDPDRGHEQYF
TGCAGCGTTGAAGATCCGGACAGGGGTCACGAGCAGTACTTC
>TRBV20-1|many|TRBJ1-1|TRBD1
CSALRGHRYTEAFF
TGCAGTGCTCTCAGGGGGCATAGGTACACTGAAGCTTTCTTT
>TRBV7-8|.|TRBJ2-5|.
CASSLVSQGETQYF
TGTGCCAGCAGCTTAGTAAGCCAGGGAGAGACCCAGTACTTC